The T cell receptor (beta chain) described here comes from a study of shared clonotypes between healthy human individuals. Unmatched junction bases numbered 5, after V lost 4 bases and J lost 2 bases. The germline CDR1 and CDR2 sequences are MDHEN and SYDVKM. The CDR3 is 15 residues long. Researchers divided each subset's genomic DNA evenly across several immunoSEQ plates. The repertoire was sequenced with immunoSEQ multiplex PCR; TCRdb's copy has only in-frame clones and lacks some. The data contain hundreds of thousands of clones, roughly three quarters of them singletons. The sequenced material came from PBMCs. The chain joins TRBV28 to TRBJ1-5, with 7 bases lining up with TRBD1. This TCR came from a middle-aged woman in good health. Some clones in this sample may be carry-over from other donors' samples. CDR3 amino acids: CASSSPGGGNQPQHF. The CDR3 nucleotides are TGTGCCAGCAGTTCTCCAGGGGGAGGCAATCAGCCCCAGCATTTT.